This TCR beta chain was identified during a study of CD8 T cells in Susac syndrome. Germline lookup yields CDR1 MNHEY and CDR2 SMNVEV (reference sequence). Trimming at V came to 3 bases and at J to 5 bases, leaving 9 bases not matched to a gene. The CDR3 loop spans 15 amino acids. An amount of RNA that ranged from roughly 0.5 to 1 ug was reverse transcribed with random hexamers. One entry per CDR3 protein, called by TCRdb with MiXCR from the immunoSEQ multiplex PCR reads. In the table there are about 120,000 distinct CDR3 sequences, 94% of which are singletons. The specimen sequenced was CD4+ T cells from PBMCs. The chain employs TRBV27 and TRBJ1-1, with 7 bases matching TRBD1. The sequence was obtained from a human donor in good health. DNA for the CDR3: TGTGCCAGCAGTTTCGGGGGAGGGGGCGGGACTGAAGCTTTCTTT. As protein: CASSFGGGGGTEAFF.